The 25 T cell receptor beta chains below all came from one sample that was sequenced in a study of T cell clones after liver transplantation. Libraries were prepared by immunoSEQ multiplex PCR; TCRdb keeps only in-frame clonotypes and omits some of them. The table includes approximately 51,000 clones, about 86% detected once. The material was CD8+ T cells from blood, obtained 12 months after liver transplant. These receptors were taken from a human patient who received a liver transplant. The graft donor may have contributed some T cells.

V and J are TRBV28 and TRBJ2-3, with a tentative D call TRBD2 (5 bases). CDR3 length: 15 amino acids. Germline CDR1 is MDHEN and CDR2 is SYDVKM. V lost 5 bases and J lost 4, with 16 bases in between. The CDR3 sequence is CASSPSGLGPDTQYF. In nucleotides, the CDR3 is TGTGCCAGCAGTCCTTCCGGACTGGGCCCAGATACGCAGTATTTT.

J is TRBJ1-2 and V is TRBV28; D call uncertain. The CDR3 consists of 15 residues. Germline lookup yields CDR1 MDHEN and CDR2 SYDVKM. The germline V and J ends were trimmed by 4 bases and 1 base, with 13 bases remaining between them. Here the CDR3 DNA reads TGTGCCAGCAGTTACCGAACAGCTTATAACTATGGCTACACCTTC. It is translated as CASSYRTAYNYGYTF.

The gene calls are TRBV20-1 and TRBJ1-2; the D is unclear. V lost 3 bases and J 10 bases, leaving 9 bases between the germline ends. This CDR3 comprises 10 residues. The germline V gene has CDR1 DFQATT and CDR2 SNEGSKA (reference sequence). The CDR3 region is CSASDRSYTF. CDR3 nucleotides: TGCAGTGCTAGTGACCGGTCCTACACCTTC.

This chain uses TRBV19 with TRBJ1-2; D unresolved. Germline CDR1 reads LNHDA; CDR2 reads SQIVND (reference sequence). The CDR3 is 11 residues long. V dropped 7 bases and J dropped 5 bases, with 8 bases sitting between them. The CDR3 bases are TGTGCCAGTACCCCGGGGTATGGCTACACCTTC. Translating gives CASTPGYGYTF.

The chain has TRBV7-8 and TRBJ1-2, with a weak D call TRBD1 (5 bases). CDR3 length: 15 residues. CDR1 SGHVS and CDR2 FQNEAQ come from the germline V gene. V gave up 6 bases and J gave up 3 bases, with 17 bases separating them. The CDR3 sequence is CASSPGGTTDYGYTF. The CDR3 DNA follows: TGTGCCAGCAGTCCCGGGGGTACCACGGACTATGGCTACACCTTC.

The chain uses TRBV9 and TRBJ2-1; 8 bases align to TRBD1. J was trimmed by 8 bases and V by 2 bases; bases with no gene match: 6. The CDR3 consists of 14 residues. In germline, CDR1 is SGDLS, CDR2 YYNGEE. CDR3: CASSVRGRGDEQFF. The CDR3 nucleotides are TGTGCCAGCAGCGTCAGGGGGCGCGGGGATGAGCAGTTCTTC.

This clone was detected once. The gene calls are TRBV6-6 and TRBJ1-1; no clear D gene. With 5 bases removed from V and 1 base from J, the gap between germline ends came to 8 bases. This CDR3 spans 13 amino acids. Per germline, CDR1 MNHNY and CDR2 SVGAGI (reference sequence). The CDR3 loop reads CASSVSANTEAFF. The CDR3 region has the DNA TGTGCCAGCAGTGTCTCGGCGAACACTGAAGCTTTCTTT.

This clone was seen just once. V and J are TRBV11-2 and TRBJ2-3; 8 nucleotides agree with TRBD2. The trim removed 7 bases at V and 6 bases at J, leaving 12 bases unmatched. Per germline, CDR1 SGHAT and CDR2 FQNNGV. This CDR3 spans 15 amino acids. CDR3 nucleotide sequence: TGTGCCAGCACGGCCAGCGGGAGAGTATGGGATACGCAGTATTTT. Its protein product is CASTASGRVWDTQYF. The whole variable domain, remainder taken from reference TRBV11-2 and TRBJ2-3, is EAGVAQSPRYKIIEKRQSVAFWCNPISGHATLYWYQQILGQGPKLLIQFQNNGVVDDSQLPKDRFSAERLKGVDSTLKIQPAKLEDSAVYLCASTASGRVWDTQYFGPGTRLTVL.

CDR3 DNA sequence: TGTGCCACCAGCAGAGATTTGGGCACATTCAATCAGCCCCAGCATTTT. Translating it yields CATSRDLGTFNQPQHF. The chain recombines TRBV15 with TRBJ1-5; unclear D gene. V lost 0 bases and J 3 bases, leaving 12 bases between the germline ends. The CDR3 totals 16 residues. CDR1 is LNHNV and CDR2 is YYDKDF in the germline V gene (reference sequence). The whole variable domain, remainder taken from reference TRBV15 and TRBJ1-5, is DAMVIQNPRYQVTQFGKPVTLSCSQTLNHNVMYWYQQKSSQAPKLLFHYYDKDFNNEADTPDNFQSRRPNTSFCFLDIRSPGLGDTAMYLCATSRDLGTFNQPQHFGDGTRLSIL.

The chain joins TRBV7-8 to TRBJ1-2; TRBD1 matches at 10 bases. Germline V gene sequence: CDR1 SGHVS, CDR2 FQNEAQ. The trim removed 3 bases at V and 3 bases at J, leaving 4 bases unmatched. CDR3 length equals 15 residues. CDR3 nucleotides: TGTGCCAGCAGCTTTCCTGGGACAGGGGACTATGGCTACACCTTC. Amino acids: CASSFPGTGDYGYTF.

The chain joins TRBV27 to TRBJ2-5, with 8 bases lining up with TRBD2. This CDR3 contains 13 residues. Germline V gene data show CDR1 as MNHEY and CDR2 as SMNVEV (reference sequence). V trimming: 8 bases; J trimming: 5 bases; junction bases outside the gene matches: 7. The CDR3 here is CASSAGGIETQYF. The CDR3 nucleotides read TGTGCCAGCTCCGCGGGGGGAATCGAGACCCAGTACTTC.

This sequence joins TRBV7-2 and TRBJ2-7, with D uncertain. Germline CDR1 and CDR2: SGHTA and FQGNSA. The CDR3 has 16 residues. Trimming took off 2 bases at V and 1 base at J, with 15 bases between the two ends. Here the CDR3 reads CASSLRKSSQSYEQYF. The DNA of the CDR3 is TGTGCCAGCAGCTTACGAAAGTCTTCCCAATCCTACGAGCAGTACTTC.

The chain carries TRBV4-1 and TRBJ1-1, with D possibly matching TRBD1 (6 bases). Germline V gene data show CDR1 as MGHRA and CDR2 as YSYEKL. The CDR3 spans 14 residues. Trimming took 4 bases from V and 0 from J, leaving 9 bases between them. This CDR3 is CASSLQGLNTEAFF. CDR3 coding DNA: TGCGCCAGCAGCCTACAGGGCTTGAACACTGAAGCTTTCTTT.

V gene TRBV7-2 combines with J gene TRBJ1-2; 7 bases agree with TRBD1. The CDR3 is made up of 15 amino acids. Unmatched junction bases numbered 7, after V lost 4 bases and J lost 2 bases. Germline V CDR1 and CDR2: SGHTA, FQGNSA. CDR3 loop: CASSYGTEKNYGYTF. CDR3 nucleotide sequence: TGTGCCAGCAGCTATGGGACAGAGAAAAACTATGGCTACACCTTC.

The J gene is TRBJ2-2, the V gene TRBV4-3, with D possibly TRBD2 on 7 matching bases. V lost 0 bases and J 5 bases, leaving 13 bases between the germline ends. CDR3 length equals 16 residues. Germline assignment: CDR1 LGHNA and CDR2 YSLEER. The CDR3 sequence: CASSQDRGAWTGELFF. DNA for the CDR3: TGCGCCAGCAGCCAAGATCGGGGGGCCTGGACCGGGGAGCTGTTTTTT.

The gene calls are TRBV18 and TRBJ2-3; 8 nucleotides line up with TRBD2. There are 15 residues in the CDR3. V lost 6 bases to trimming and J lost 5 bases; unmatched junction nucleotides: 10. Germline V lookup: CDR1 KGHSH, CDR2 LQKENI. CDR3 in amino acids: CASSPSGRGGDTQYF. The CDR3 nucleotides read TGTGCCAGCTCCCCGAGCGGGAGAGGAGGAGATACGCAGTATTTT.

In its sample, this clone was seen once. The V and J genes are TRBV28 and TRBJ2-7, with 13 bases aligning to TRBD2. Trimming removed 3 bases from V and 7 bases from J; junction bases left unmatched: 12. Germline V gene lookup returns CDR1 MDHEN and CDR2 SYDVKM. CDR3 size: 17 residues. In nucleotides, the CDR3 is TGTGCCAGCAGTTTGAATAGCGGACTAGCGGGAGTTCAGGAGCAGTACTTC. This gives the protein CASSLNSGLAGVQEQYF.

The J gene is TRBJ1-1, the V gene TRBV5-1; 7 bases are a match to TRBD1. Trimming took 4 bases from V and 0 from J; bases not matched to a gene: 6. Germline V gene sequence: CDR1 SGHRS, CDR2 YFSETQ. The CDR3 runs to 15 residues. This CDR3 is CASSIGQVMNTEAFF. In DNA form, the CDR3 reads TGCGCCAGCAGCATCGGACAGGTCATGAACACTGAAGCTTTCTTT.

The chain is built from TRBV4-3 and TRBJ2-2; D is uncertain. Germline assignment: CDR1 LGHNA and CDR2 YSLEER. There are 15 residues in the CDR3. V dropped 0 bases and J dropped 6 bases, with 11 bases sitting between them. CDR3 loop: CASSQDLYIAGELFF. The CDR3 bases are TGCGCCAGCAGCCAAGATCTGTATATCGCCGGGGAGCTGTTTTTT.

The genes are TRBV19 and TRBJ1-1; D might be TRBD1 (5 bases). V lost 1 base and J 4 bases, leaving 19 bases between the germline ends. This CDR3 spans 17 amino acids. Germline CDR1 is LNHDA and CDR2 is SQIVND (reference sequence). CDR3 DNA sequence: TGTGCCAGTAGTATAGCCCCTCCGGACAAAGCCGTCACTGAAGCTTTCTTT. Amino acids: CASSIAPPDKAVTEAFF.

The chain employs TRBV27 and TRBJ2-1; 8 bases are shared with TRBD2. Germline trimming cut 7 bases from V and 10 bases from J; bases unmatched to any gene: 6. Germline V CDR1 and CDR2: MNHEY, SMNVEV (reference sequence). The CDR3 sequence is 12 residues long. The CDR3 sequence: CASTGGGGEQFF. The CDR3 DNA is TGTGCCAGCACCGGGGGGGGCGGGGAGCAGTTCTTC.

The chain employs TRBV27 and TRBJ2-5, with D perhaps TRBD2 (5 bases). The CDR3 totals 13 residues. Germline CDR1 is MNHEY and CDR2 is SMNVEV (reference sequence). V lost 5 bases and J lost 1, with 8 bases in between. CDR3 loop: CASSLGVQETQYF. Here the CDR3 DNA reads TGTGCCAGCAGTCTGGGAGTCCAAGAGACCCAGTACTTC.

The V gene is TRBV4-3, the J gene TRBJ2-6; possibly TRBD1 for D (6 bases). Deletions cut 0 bases from V and 0 bases from J, with 12 bases between. The CDR3 sequence is 18 residues long. Germline CDR1 and CDR2: LGHNA and YSLEER. CDR3 amino acids: CASSQDRQDFSGANVLTF. CDR3 bases: TGCGCCAGCAGCCAAGATCGACAGGACTTCTCTGGGGCCAACGTCCTGACTTTC.

The CDR3 DNA sequence: TGCAGCGTTCTAACTGAGGATACGCATGAGCAGTTCTTC. Protein: CSVLTEDTHEQFF. The rearrangement joins TRBV29-1 to TRBJ2-1; D remains ambiguous. The V and J ends lost 5 bases and 8 bases respectively, with 16 bases between them. The germline V gene encodes CDR1 SQVTM and CDR2 ANQGSEA. This CDR3 region has 13 residues.

The V and J genes are TRBV4-3 and TRBJ1-5; D remains ambiguous. V dropped 0 bases and J dropped 5 bases, with 17 bases sitting between them. The CDR3 covers 17 residues. Germline V lookup: CDR1 LGHNA, CDR2 YSLEER. Here the CDR3 DNA reads TGCGCCAGCAGCCAAGATCACGAGGCCTGGTGGGATCAGCCCCAGCATTTT. Amino acids: CASSQDHEAWWDQPQHF.